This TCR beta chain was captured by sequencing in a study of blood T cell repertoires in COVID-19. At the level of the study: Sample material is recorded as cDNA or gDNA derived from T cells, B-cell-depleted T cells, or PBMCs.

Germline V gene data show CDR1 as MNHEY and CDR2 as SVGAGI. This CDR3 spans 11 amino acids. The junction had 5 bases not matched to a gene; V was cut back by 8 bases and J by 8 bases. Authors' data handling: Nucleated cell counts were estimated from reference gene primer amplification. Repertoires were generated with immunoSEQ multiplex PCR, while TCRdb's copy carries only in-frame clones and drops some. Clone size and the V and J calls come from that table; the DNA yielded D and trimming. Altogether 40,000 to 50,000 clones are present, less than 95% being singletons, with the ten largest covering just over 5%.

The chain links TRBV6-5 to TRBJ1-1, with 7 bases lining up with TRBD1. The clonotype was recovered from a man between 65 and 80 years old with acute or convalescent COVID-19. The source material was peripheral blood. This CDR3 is CASSPRGEAFF. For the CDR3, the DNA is TGTGCCAGCTCCCCCAGGGGGGAAGCTTTCTTT.